The source of this TCR beta chain is a study of cytomegalovirus exposure and HLA in healthy donors. Study details: Of all 400 or so donors who were genotyped, roughly 81% belonged to the Caucasian-associated ancestry cluster.

On this clone itself: Antigen specificity is unknown.

PCR employed 60 Vbeta and 13 Jbeta primers. Assay: immunoSEQ multiplex PCR; the TCRdb copy retains only in-frame clones and omits some. Counted here are over 100,000 clones, about two thirds occurring once; the ten biggest clones make up around 5.4%. Study observations and caveats: Excluded were some V segments that proved indistinguishable, including TRBV6-2 and TRBV6-3. A later look showed TCR association rates differing by HLA locus, highest for DRB1 and lowest for HLA-C. At a 0.05 false discovery rate, a later analysis found some 18,000 TCR beta sequences to be associated with HLA alleles.

The CDR3 has 18 residues. Per the germline V gene, CDR1 is SGHTA and CDR2 is FQGNSA. V trimming: 1 base; J trimming: 2 bases; junction bases outside the gene matches: 9. The chain links TRBV7-2 to TRBJ2-1, with 9 bases fitting TRBD2. The sequence derives from a woman aged 70-85 years in good health and CMV-seropositive. Sequencing was carried out using PBMCs. CDR3 in amino acids: CASSLVGGGGGAYNEQFF. The CDR3 DNA is TGTGCCAGCAGCTTAGTTGGGGGCGGCGGGGGGGCCTACAATGAGCAGTTCTTC.